The 14 T cell receptor beta chains in this list originate from one sample, sequenced in a study of neurological immune-mediated disorders. TCRdb re-called the 5' RACE reads through MiXCR, storing one row per CDR3 protein. The repertoire holds tens of thousands of distinct CDR3 sequences, with around 3.1% as singletons. The sample taken for sequencing was PBMCs. Receptor source: a man in his forties with multiple sclerosis.

This clonotype was counted many times. This chain uses TRBV27 with TRBJ1-6; D is perhaps TRBD1 (5 bases). This CDR3 contains 16 residues. V lost 7 bases, J lost 8 bases, and 21 bases lay in between. CDR1 and CDR2 from the germline V gene are MNHEY and SMNVEV (reference sequence). The chain's CDR3 is CASTTRGYPIDSPLHF. DNA of the CDR3: TGTGCCAGCACCACCCGGGGGTATCCCATCGATTCACCCCTCCACTTT.

This clonotype was found many times. The chain uses TRBV20-1 and TRBJ2-5; D uncertain. CDR1 DFQATT and CDR2 SNEGSKA come from the germline V gene (reference sequence). Trimming took off 6 bases at V and 5 bases at J, with 7 bases between the two ends. The CDR3 sequence is 10 residues long. The CDR3 sequence is CSAGIETQYF. As DNA, the CDR3 is TGCAGTGCGGGAATCGAGACCCAGTACTTC.

This clonotype was recorded at least ten times. The V gene is TRBV7-2, the J gene TRBJ1-6, with D possibly being TRBD1 (5 bases). This CDR3 region has 12 residues. With 6 bases removed from V and 11 bases from J, the gap between germline ends came to 11 bases. CDR1 and CDR2 from the germline V gene are SGHTA and FQGNSA. CDR3 loop: CASSPRVPPLHF. As DNA, the CDR3 is TGTGCCAGCAGTCCCAGGGTCCCACCCCTCCACTTT.

There are many counts of this clonotype. The DNA for the CDR3 is TGCGCCAGCAGCGCCTCGACAGGGTCTCCAGAGACCCAGTACTTC. Translated, it gives CASSASTGSPETQYF. V and J are TRBV5-1 and TRBJ2-5; 7 positions agree with TRBD1. The CDR3 covers 15 residues. Germline-derived CDR1 and CDR2 are SGHRS and YFSETQ. Trimming at V came to 4 bases and at J to 4 bases, leaving 10 bases not matched to a gene.

This clonotype was recorded many times. This chain links TRBV20-1 with TRBJ2-3, with TRBD2 matching 7 bases. Losses at the gene ends were 5 bases for V and 3 bases for J; bases not matched to a gene: 14. Germline CDR1 is DFQATT and CDR2 is SNEGSKA (reference sequence). The CDR3 covers 16 residues. CDR3 coding DNA: TGCAGTGCTGGGGGGAGGGGAACGTTTGGTACAGATACGCAGTATTTT. It is translated as CSAGGRGTFGTDTQYF.

The sample holds many counts of this clonotype. J is TRBJ2-1 and V is TRBV7-9, with 7 bases fitting TRBD1. V shed 6 bases, J shed 2 bases, and the junction held 7 bases outside the gene matches. Germline V gene data show CDR1 as SEHNR and CDR2 as FQNEAQ (reference sequence). The CDR3 is 15 amino acids. CDR3 DNA: TGTGCCAGCAGAAGGACAGGACAGGCCTACAATGAGCAGTTCTTC. It translates to CASRRTGQAYNEQFF.

To note about this clonotype: A much larger clonotype is one base distant, so this may be a read error. J is TRBJ1-5 and V is TRBV12-3 or TRBV12-4, with D possibly matching TRBD1 (6 bases). The CDR3 length is 14 residues. The V end was cut by 6 bases, the J end by 1 base, with 10 bases between. CDR3 sequence (DNA): TGTGCCAGCAGCCACGGGACAAGCAATCAGCCCCAGCATTTT. It codes for CASSHGTSNQPQHF.

The table lists this clonotype with many counts. The chain links TRBV7-2 to TRBJ2-7, with 9 nucleotides matching TRBD1. CDR1 and CDR2 (germline): SGHTA, FQGNSA. The CDR3 extends over 13 amino acids. V was pared by 4 bases and J by 6 bases, with 4 bases of the junction left unmatched. The DNA of the CDR3 is TGTGCCAGCAGCTACATGGGACAGGGCGAGCAGTACTTC. This codes for CASSYMGQGEQYF.

This clonotype showed up many times. The J gene is TRBJ2-2, the V gene TRBV9, with 10 bases identical to TRBD1. This CDR3 comprises 17 residues. The V segment lost 4 bases and the J segment 7 bases; nucleotides outside the gene matches: 13. Germline CDR1 SGDLS, CDR2 YYNGEE. The CDR3 DNA is TGTGCCAGCAGCACCAGACCCGGGACAGGGGCGAACGGGGAGCTGTTTTTT. As protein: CASSTRPGTGANGELFF.

This clonotype was observed many times. The chain combines TRBV7-2 with TRBJ2-3; D is uncertain. Germline V gene lookup returns CDR1 SGHTA and CDR2 FQGNSA. The CDR3 is made up of 14 amino acids. V was pared by 3 bases and J by 1 base, with 8 bases between. In DNA, the CDR3 is TGTGCCAGCAGCTTCTGGTCGGGCACAGATACGCAGTATTTT. Residues: CASSFWSGTDTQYF.

V gene TRBV7-6 combines with J gene TRBJ2-2; 10 bases fit TRBD2. V was pared by 4 bases and J by 2 bases, with 4 bases of the junction left unmatched. The CDR3 loop spans 16 amino acids. From germline, CDR1 is SGHVS and CDR2 FNYEAQ. CDR3: CASSSGLATNTGELFF. CDR3 nucleotide sequence: TGTGCCAGCAGCTCGGGACTAGCGACCAACACCGGGGAGCTGTTTTTT.

This clonotype has at least ten counts. The chain combines TRBV20-1 with TRBJ2-7; D is perhaps TRBD2 (5 bases). The CDR3 sequence is 13 residues long. The ends were cut back, 3 bases at V and 3 bases at J, with 12 bases in the middle. Germline V CDR1 and CDR2: DFQATT, SNEGSKA (reference sequence). Here the CDR3 DNA reads TGCAGTGCTAGTGCCGGACTTGTCTACGAGCAGTACTTC. It codes for CSASAGLVYEQYF.

This clonotype was observed many times. This sequence joins TRBV5-1 and TRBJ1-2; weak D call: TRBD1 (6 bases). The germline CDR1 and CDR2 sequences are SGHRS and YFSETQ. Trimming pared 6 bases from V and 6 bases from J, leaving 12 bases between. This CDR3 comprises 12 residues. CDR3 coding DNA: TGCGCCAGCAACAAAGAGGGGGATGGCTACACCTTC. Its protein is CASNKEGDGYTF. The full variable domain, in which reference TRBV5-1 and TRBJ1-2 provide the parts outside the CDR3, is KAGVTQTPRYLIKTRGQQVTLSCSPISGHRSVSWYQQTPGQGLQFLFEYFSETQRNKGNFPGRFSGRQFSNSRSEMNVSTLELGDSALYLCASNKEGDGYTFGSGTRLTVV.

This clonotype was counted at least ten times. The chain employs TRBV11-2 and TRBJ2-6; D is unresolved. The length of the CDR3 is 16 residues. CDR1 is SGHAT and CDR2 is FQNNGV in the germline V gene. Deletions cut 4 bases from V and 4 bases from J, with 14 bases between. CDR3 protein: CASSSPVFEGANVLTF. The CDR3 nucleotides are TGTGCCAGCAGCTCCCCGGTTTTCGAGGGGGCCAACGTCCTGACTTTC.